Listed here are 6 T cell receptor beta chains from one sample, sequenced in a study of CD4 and CD8 cells across lung adenocarcinoma regions (dated by TCRdb to 2017 to 2018). The library was generated by PCR. The reads were generated on a HiSeq X Ten. The public reads were quality trimmed at Q25 with fastp and then assembled into clones with MiXCR by TCRdb, keeping productive beta chains. Each entry merges the rows of one CDR3 protein and shows their most common DNA and genes. Recorded for this sample are 2,400 or so distinct CDR3 sequences; roughly two thirds of them occurred a single time. Approximately 23% of the sample is taken by the ten largest. The sample taken for sequencing was CD4+ T cells from the center of a lung tumor. The sample's cell subset or site label is to be understood as: tumor center region. Receptor source: a female donor with lung adenocarcinoma. The CD4 and CD8 labels of this study may be unreliable.

The rearrangement links TRBV7-3 to TRBJ2-1; perhaps TRBD2 as D (6 bases). Germline V gives CDR1 SGHTA, CDR2 FQGTGA. The CDR3 contains 16 residues. V was cut by 5 bases and J by 0 bases, with 14 bases left in between. CDR3 DNA: TGTGCCAGCAGCCCTCCTAGCGCAAGCTCCTACAATGAGCAGTTCTTC. Translated: CASSPPSASSYNEQFF.

This chain joins TRBV6-1 and TRBJ1-2; 11 nucleotides align to TRBD1. Germline assignment: CDR1 MNHNS and CDR2 SASEGT. There are 15 residues in the CDR3. V lost 4 bases and J lost 4; bases outside the gene matches: 5. CDR3 protein: CASSGGQGGLYGYTF. The CDR3 region has the DNA TGTGCCAGCAGTGGGGGACAGGGGGGGCTCTATGGCTACACCTTC.

This clonotype was picked up a small number of times. This chain links TRBV6-1 with TRBJ2-5; D may match TRBD1 or TRBD2 (7 bases each). Germline V gene sequence: CDR1 MNHNS, CDR2 SASEGT. CDR3 length: 15 residues. V lost 1 base and J lost 7, with 16 bases in between. The CDR3 DNA reads as TGTGCCAGCAGTGAAGGGTCAGGGGGGAGGGGGACCCAGTACTTC. This encodes CASSEGSGGRGTQYF.

The chain recombines TRBV6-4 with TRBJ2-4; D remains unclear. V lost 10 bases, J lost 9 bases, and 16 bases lay in between. CDR3 size: 12 residues. Germline V lookup: CDR1 MRHNA, CDR2 SNTAGT. In DNA form, the CDR3 reads TGTGCCAACTGTTCTACGAGCTCCATTCAGTACTTC. This codes for CANCSTSSIQYF.

This clonotype has a handful of counts. The genes are TRBV6-1 and TRBJ2-4; 9 positions agree with TRBD1. V gave up 1 base and J gave up 8 bases; unmatched junction bases: 9. The length of the CDR3 is 16 residues. Germline V lookup: CDR1 MNHNS, CDR2 SASEGT. The CDR3, as DNA: TGTGCCAGCAGTGAAGTGGAGACAGGGGGGAGAGACATTCAGTACTTC. Translated, it gives CASSEVETGGRDIQYF.

The chain links TRBV6-5 to TRBJ2-1, with D tentatively TRBD1 (5 bases). The end of the DNA is better explained by TRBJ2-7, so the J call may be wrong. The germline CDR1 and CDR2 sequences are MNHEY and SVGAGI. The CDR3 has 15 amino acids. The CDR3 sequence: CASRHSETETYEQYF. Written as DNA, the CDR3 is TGTGCCAGCAGACACTCGGAGACAGAAACCTACGAGCAGTACTTC.